This entry lists 30 T cell receptor beta chains sequenced from one sample in a study of persistence of HIV-infected CD4 T cells (TCRdb year 2020). Taken with the paper, the label for treatment or condition translates to: suppressive antiretroviral therapy. A pool of overlapping HIV-1 Gag 15-mer peptides was used at approximately 0.9 ug per peptide per mL for cell stimulation. Sorting of responding CD4+ T cells was based on upregulation of both CD40 ligand and CD69. The immunoSEQ hsTCRB assay version 4 in survey mode was used to sequence TCRbeta repertoires from genomic DNA. Here the immuneACCESS table is served through TCRdb, limited to in-frame sequences with V and J called. Missing clones are a known gap in these copies; in checked studies unresolved V genes cover under half, and the rest lacks a known reason. In all, the sample holds 23,000 or so clones, and approximately 74% of those were seen once. The top ten clones comprise around 1.9% of the sample.

No antigen has been identified for these receptors. Sequenced material: CD4+ T cells sorted from PBMCs after 18-hour stimulation, taken from a patient who received antiretroviral therapy. The intended sense of this specimen's cell subset or site label: CD40L+CD69+ CD4 T cells responding to HIV-1 Gag peptides. These receptors all stem from an adult man with HIV who was CMV-seropositive.

This clone appeared a single time. The V call is TRBV5-1, the J call TRBJ1-3; the match to TRBD1 covers 8 bases. The length of the CDR3 is 17 residues. Germline values: CDR1 SGHRS, CDR2 YFSETQ. Trimming removed 1 base from V and 3 bases from J; junction bases left unmatched: 9. The CDR3: CASSLMELTGGGNTIYF. As DNA, the CDR3 is TGCGCCAGCAGCTTGATGGAACTCACAGGGGGTGGAAACACCATATATTTT.

The chain uses TRBV3-1 (or the pseudogene TRBV3-2) and TRBJ2-5; 9 bases are shared with TRBD1. The CDR3 length is 16 residues. From germline, CDR1 is LGHDT and CDR2 YNNKEL (reference sequence). V lost 3 bases to trimming and J lost 1 base; unmatched junction nucleotides: 6. CDR3 sequence reads: CASSQDRGNLQETQYF. CDR3 nucleotides: TGTGCCAGCAGCCAGGACAGGGGCAACCTCCAAGAGACCCAGTACTTC.

The rearrangement uses TRBV3-1 (or the pseudogene TRBV3-2) and TRBJ2-2, with TRBD2 matching over 12 bases. CDR1 and CDR2 (germline): LGHDT, YNNKEL (reference sequence). The ends lost 4 bases at V and 5 bases at J; junction bases unmatched: 5. The length of the CDR3 is 16 residues. The chain's CDR3 is CASSLGLAGTTGELFF. The CDR3, as DNA: TGTGCCAGCAGCCTAGGACTAGCGGGGACGACCGGGGAGCTGTTTTTT.

V is TRBV18 and J is TRBJ2-5; D is perhaps TRBD1 (6 bases). V lost 3 bases, J lost 2 bases, and 7 bases lay in between. The CDR3 is 13 residues long. Germline values: CDR1 KGHSH, CDR2 LQKENI. This CDR3 is CASSPDRQETQYF. The CDR3 DNA reads TGTGCCAGCTCACCTGACAGGCAAGAGACCCAGTACTTC.

V gene TRBV7-7 combines with J gene TRBJ2-7; possibly TRBD1 for D (5 bases). V gave up 6 bases and J gave up 3 bases, with 27 bases separating them. Germline lookup yields CDR1 SSHAT and CDR2 FNYEAQ (reference sequence). This CDR3 spans 18 amino acids. The DNA of the CDR3 is TGTGCCAGCAGACAGGAGAGGTCATCGGCTCCCAACCTCTACGAGCAGTACTTC. This gives the protein CASRQERSSAPNLYEQYF.

This chain links TRBV28 with TRBJ1-2; no firm D call. Germline V CDR1 and CDR2: MDHEN, SYDVKM. CDR3 length: 12 residues. The ends were cut back, 3 bases at V and 8 bases at J, with 10 bases in the middle. The CDR3: CASSFAQGGYTF. The CDR3 DNA reads as TGTGCCAGCAGTTTTGCCCAAGGCGGCTACACCTTC.

The CDR3 loop is CASSPQGSYEQYF. For the CDR3, the DNA is TGTGCCAGCTCACCCCAGGGATCCTACGAGCAGTACTTC. The J gene is TRBJ2-7, the V gene TRBV18, with D tentatively TRBD1 (5 bases). The germline gives CDR1 KGHSH, CDR2 LQKENI. V was trimmed by 3 bases and J by 1 base, leaving 7 bases between them. CDR3 length: 13 residues.

J is TRBJ1-1 and V is TRBV6-1; no reliable D call. V shed 0 bases and J shed 4 bases, with 12 bases lying between them. The CDR3 is made up of 15 amino acids. CDR1 and CDR2 from the germline V gene are MNHNS and SASEGT. The CDR3 protein is CASSEARQVRTEAFF. CDR3 bases: TGTGCCAGCAGTGAAGCGCGTCAGGTACGCACTGAAGCTTTCTTT.

The chain joins TRBV7-9 to TRBJ1-2; no reliable D call. The V end was cut by 5 bases, the J end by 8 bases, with 15 bases between. Germline V CDR1 and CDR2: SEHNR, FQNEAQ (reference sequence). The CDR3 runs 13 residues. This CDR3 reads CASSIGDSWGYTF. The CDR3 bases are TGTGCCAGCAGCATAGGTGATAGTTGGGGCTACACCTTC.

The rearrangement joins TRBV3-1 (or the pseudogene TRBV3-2) to TRBJ1-3, with D tentatively TRBD1 (5 bases). The CDR3 has 15 residues. V gave up 0 bases and J gave up 4 bases, with 10 bases separating them. In germline, CDR1 is LGHDT, CDR2 YNNKEL (reference sequence). Written as DNA, the CDR3 is TGTGCCAGCAGCCAAGATCGAACAGGAGGAAACACCATATATTTT. Translated: CASSQDRTGGNTIYF.

The chain employs TRBV10-1 and TRBJ1-5; possible D gene TRBD1, 5 bases. Germline V CDR1 and CDR2: WNHNN, SYGVQD (reference sequence). The CDR3 contains 13 residues. The V gene lost 4 bases and the J gene lost 6 bases, with 10 bases spanning the gap. The CDR3 protein is CASSARVGQPQHF. The CDR3, as DNA: TGCGCCAGCAGTGCCAGGGTTGGTCAGCCCCAGCATTTT.

This clone was seen more than once but under ten times. The genes are TRBV5-4 and TRBJ1-6; D might be TRBD1 (5 bases). There are 16 residues in the CDR3. Germline CDR1 SGHNT, CDR2 YYREEE (reference sequence). V lost 3 bases and J 6 bases, leaving 16 bases between the germline ends. CDR3 in DNA: TGTGCCAGCAGCTATCCTGGGGACGGGGCTAATTCACCCCTCCACTTT. Translation gives CASSYPGDGANSPLHF. Looking up the rest from reference TRBV5-4 and TRBJ1-6 gives the full variable domain: ETGVTQSPTHLIKTRGQQVTLRCSSQSGHNTVSWYQQALGQGPQFIFQYYREEENGRGNFPPRFSGLQFPNYSSELNVNALELDDSALYLCASSYPGDGANSPLHFGNGTRLTVT.

This clone was observed a handful of times. The CDR3 coding sequence is TGCAGCGTTGGCCGACAGGGTCCCAACACTGAAGCTTTCTTT. It specifies CSVGRQGPNTEAFF. The genes are TRBV29-1 and TRBJ1-1, with 7 bases fitting TRBD1. V lost 4 bases, J lost 2 bases, and 7 bases stayed unmatched. This CDR3 is built from 14 residues. In germline, CDR1 is SQVTM, CDR2 ANQGSEA.

V is TRBV19 and J is TRBJ2-7; perhaps D is TRBD1 or TRBD2 (7 bases each). The CDR3 is 13 residues long. Trimming stripped 10 bases from V and 3 bases from J, with 16 bases between. CDR1 LNHDA and CDR2 SQIVND come from the germline V gene (reference sequence). The CDR3 protein is CATQSRGGYEQYF. The DNA for the CDR3 is TGTGCCACCCAATCCAGGGGGGGCTACGAGCAGTACTTC.

CDR3 region: CASSTPGLAGADTQYF. The CDR3 region has the DNA TGTGCCAGTAGCACCCCCGGACTAGCGGGCGCAGATACGCAGTATTTT. The chain couples TRBV19 to TRBJ2-3, with 11 nucleotides matching TRBD2. Germline CDR1 and CDR2: LNHDA and SQIVND (reference sequence). CDR3 length: 16 amino acids. Germline trimming cut 6 bases from V and 4 bases from J; bases unmatched to any gene: 9.

V gene TRBV19 combines with J gene TRBJ1-3; no definite D call. The CDR3 contains 15 residues. The V gene's germline CDR1 is LNHDA and CDR2 SQIVND (reference sequence). Between the trimmed V and J ends, which lost 4 bases and 3 bases, there was a span of 13 bases. The CDR3 coding sequence is TGTGCCAGTAGTACCAACAAGGGAGATGGAAACACCATATATTTT. Translated, it gives CASSTNKGDGNTIYF.

This chain uses TRBV11-2 with TRBJ1-1; maybe TRBD1 (5 bases). CDR3 length: 13 residues. Trimming cost V 0 bases and J 4 bases, with 6 bases left between them. Germline V CDR1 and CDR2: SGHAT, FQNNGV. Written as DNA, the CDR3 is TGTGCCAGCAGCTTAGAGGGGGGCACTGAAGCTTTCTTT. Translation gives CASSLEGGTEAFF.

The chain couples TRBV24-1 to TRBJ2-1; D remains unclear. The germline V gene encodes CDR1 KGHDR and CDR2 SFDVKD. This CDR3 has 11 residues. Trimming cost V 2 bases and J 8 bases, with 3 bases left between them. CDR3 sequence: CATSDWYEQFF. The CDR3 DNA sequence: TGTGCCACCAGTGATTGGTATGAGCAGTTCTTC.

The sample holds a few counts of this clone. The V call is TRBV14, the J call TRBJ2-3; TRBD2 agrees at 7 bases. V lost 1 base to trimming and J lost 6 bases; unmatched junction nucleotides: 13. This CDR3 has 17 residues. CDR1 and CDR2 from the germline V gene are SGHDN and FVKESK. In DNA, the CDR3 is TGTGCCAGCAGCCAAGTCAGGGACTACTCGATGGGTGATACGCAGTATTTT. It is translated as CASSQVRDYSMGDTQYF.

The J gene is TRBJ2-2, the V gene TRBV7-3; D tentatively reads TRBD1 or TRBD2 (6 bases each). With 2 bases removed from V and 5 bases from J, the gap between germline ends came to 12 bases. This CDR3 region has 15 residues. CDR1 and CDR2 (germline): SGHTA, FQGTGA. The CDR3 is CASSLEGGRTGELFF. The CDR3 nucleotides read TGTGCCAGCAGCTTAGAGGGGGGCCGAACCGGGGAGCTGTTTTTT.

The chain recombines TRBV12-5 with TRBJ2-2; 7 nucleotides line up with TRBD1. V shed 5 bases and J 7 bases; nucleotides not matched to a gene: 4. Germline CDR1 is LGHNT and CDR2 is FRNRAP. This CDR3 contains 13 residues. In DNA form, the CDR3 reads TGTGCTAGTGGTCTAACAGGGGACGGGGAGCTGTTTTTT. Protein product: CASGLTGDGELFF.

The V gene is TRBV28, the J gene TRBJ2-3, with no clear D. Germline V gene sequence: CDR1 MDHEN, CDR2 SYDVKM. The ends were cut back, 11 bases at V and 7 bases at J, with 31 bases in the middle. This CDR3 contains 17 residues. CDR3 bases: TGTGCCCTCTTTGAGCGCTCGGCTCTGCGGATTCAGAATACGCAGTATTTT. This codes for CALFERSALRIQNTQYF.

The V call is TRBV30, the J call TRBJ1-1; D is ambiguous. The CDR3 spans 14 residues. V was shortened by 0 bases and J by 4 bases, with 12 bases between the two germline ends. From germline, CDR1 is GTSNPN and CDR2 SVGIG (reference sequence). The CDR3 loop reads CAWSVRSWGTEAFF. CDR3 DNA sequence: TGTGCCTGGAGTGTACGATCTTGGGGCACTGAAGCTTTCTTT.

This clone was detected once. V gene TRBV29-1 combines with J gene TRBJ2-2; D ambiguous. Trimming stripped 3 bases from V and 0 bases from J, with 5 bases between. Germline CDR1 and CDR2: SQVTM and ANQGSEA. This CDR3 spans 13 amino acids. As DNA, the CDR3 is TGCAGCGTTGACAGAACGAACACCGGGGAGCTGTTTTTT. The encoded protein is CSVDRTNTGELFF.

The chain has TRBV27 and TRBJ1-6; D unclear. Trimming removed 0 bases from V and 7 bases from J, with 4 bases in between. There are 13 residues in the CDR3. Germline V CDR1 and CDR2: MNHEY, SMNVEV (reference sequence). The CDR3 spells CASSLSWNSPLHF. DNA of the CDR3: TGTGCCAGCAGTTTATCCTGGAATTCACCCCTCCACTTT.

The rearrangement links TRBV28 to TRBJ1-1; the D gene is possibly TRBD1 (5 bases). Trimming stripped 8 bases from V and 1 base from J, with 5 bases between. This CDR3 is 11 amino acids long. Germline CDR1 is MDHEN and CDR2 is SYDVKM. CDR3 DNA: TGTGCCAGCCAGGGGAACACTGAAGCTTTCTTT. Protein: CASQGNTEAFF.

V usage is TRBV11-2 and J usage is TRBJ2-7; the D gene is possibly TRBD2 (5 bases). Germline V lookup: CDR1 SGHAT, CDR2 FQNNGV. CDR3 length: 14 amino acids. The V and J ends lost 1 base and 7 bases respectively, with 14 bases between them. The CDR3 nucleotides read TGTGCCAGCAGCTTAGTTGGCAGGACGGGAGAGCAGTACTTC. It specifies CASSLVGRTGEQYF.

The rearrangement joins TRBV6-5 to TRBJ2-5; D is perhaps TRBD2 (6 bases). This CDR3 comprises 13 residues. V was trimmed by 10 bases and J by 3 bases, leaving 15 bases between them. Looked up from germline, CDR1 is MNHEY and CDR2 is SVGAGI. CDR3 region: CATPPPSEETQYF. CDR3 sequence (DNA): TGTGCCACCCCCCCACCTAGCGAAGAGACCCAGTACTTC.

The chain joins TRBV30 to TRBJ1-1; no clear D. The ends were cut back, 3 bases at V and 7 bases at J, with 9 bases in the middle. Germline values: CDR1 GTSNPN, CDR2 SVGIG (reference sequence). This CDR3 region has 11 residues. CDR3 in DNA: TGTGCCTGGAGAGACCAGCATGAAGCTTTCTTT. Its protein is CAWRDQHEAFF. The full variable domain, its missing parts supplied by reference TRBV30 and TRBJ1-1, is SQTIHQWPATLVQPVGSPLSLECTVEGTSNPNLYWYRQAAGRGLQLLFYSVGIGQISSEVPQNLSASRPQDRQFILSSKKLLLSDSGFYLCAWRDQHEAFFGQGTRLTVV.

The V call is TRBV28, the J call TRBJ2-3; the D is unclear. There are 15 residues in the CDR3. Trimming left V 3 bases short and J 1 base short, with 11 bases between. In germline, CDR1 is MDHEN, CDR2 SYDVKM. This chain's CDR3 is CASSFSYVGTDTQYF. The CDR3 region has the DNA TGTGCCAGCAGTTTTTCGTACGTCGGCACAGATACGCAGTATTTT.